These 24 T cell receptor beta chains came from one sample sequenced in a study of shared clonotypes between healthy human individuals. Clones were sequenced by immunoSEQ multiplex PCR, and TCRdb holds only the in-frame ones, with some missing. The sample shows roughly 2.1 million clones, approximately 94% of them seen only once. Naive CD8 cells lacked CD45RO, underwent positive selection for CCR7 and left out terminally differentiated effector memory CD45RA+ cells. Sequenced input: naive CD8+ T cells from PBMCs. The receptors originated from a man younger than 30 in good health. Some clones in this sample may be carry-over from other donors' samples.

The V and J genes are TRBV6-5 and TRBJ1-2, with TRBD1 as a possible D gene (6 bases). V was pared by 4 bases and J by 3 bases, with 12 bases between. The CDR3 runs 14 residues. In germline, CDR1 is MNHEY, CDR2 SVGAGI. CDR3 coding DNA: TGTGCCAGCAGTTCAGGGGCCTATGACTATGGCTACACCTTC. This translates into CASSSGAYDYGYTF.

The chain employs TRBV9 and TRBJ2-3, with 9 positions matching TRBD1. The CDR3 has 13 amino acids. The junction had 6 bases not matched to a gene; V was cut back by 2 bases and J by 11 bases. CDR1 and CDR2 from the germline V gene are SGDLS and YYNGEE. The CDR3, as DNA: TGTGCCAGCAGCGTGGGAACAGGGGGCGGGCAGTATTTT. This sequence encodes CASSVGTGGGQYF. The whole variable domain, filled in from reference TRBV9 and TRBJ2-3, reads DSGVTQTPKHLITATGQRVTLRCSPRSGDLSVYWYQQSLDQGLQFLIQYYNGEERAKGNILERFSAQQFPDLHSELNLSSLELGDSALYFCASSVGTGGGQYFGPGTRLTVL.

This clone was found once. The chain couples TRBV7-9 to TRBJ2-1; D is undetermined. Germline V gene data show CDR1 as SEHNR and CDR2 as FQNEAQ (reference sequence). With 7 bases removed from V and 0 bases from J, the gap between germline ends came to 7 bases. This CDR3 is 13 amino acids long. CDR3 nucleotide sequence: TGTGCCAGCATGGCGGACTCCTACAATGAGCAGTTCTTC. Protein product: CASMADSYNEQFF.

V usage is TRBV7-9 and J usage is TRBJ2-1, with TRBD1 matching over 8 bases. CDR1 is SEHNR, CDR2 FQNEAQ, per germline (reference sequence). Trimming took 4 bases from V and 9 from J; bases not matched to a gene: 2. The CDR3 sequence is 12 residues long. The CDR3 reads CASSWGQAEQFF. In nucleotides, the CDR3 is TGTGCCAGCAGCTGGGGACAGGCTGAGCAGTTCTTC.

The chain recombines TRBV27 with TRBJ2-2, with TRBD2 identical over 7 bases. The CDR3 totals 13 residues. The trim removed 4 bases at V and 6 bases at J, leaving 2 bases unmatched. The germline CDR1 and CDR2 sequences are MNHEY and SMNVEV (reference sequence). The CDR3 nucleotides read TGTGCCAGCAGTTGGGGGGGAGCCGGGGAGCTGTTTTTT. Translating it yields CASSWGGAGELFF.

The rearrangement uses TRBV7-9 and TRBJ2-2, with unresolved D. Deletions cut 4 bases from V and 3 bases from J, with 15 bases between. Germline CDR1 reads SEHNR; CDR2 reads FQNEAQ (reference sequence). This CDR3 comprises 16 residues. The CDR3 sequence: CASSSQLGMDTGELFF. The CDR3, as DNA: TGTGCCAGCAGCTCCCAACTGGGGATGGACACCGGGGAGCTGTTTTTT.

This clone was found a few times. The chain links TRBV5-4 to TRBJ1-2; 8 bases match TRBD1. CDR1 SGHNT and CDR2 YYREEE come from the germline V gene (reference sequence). This CDR3 contains 11 residues. The V gene end was trimmed by 7 bases and the J gene end by 6 bases; junction bases not matched to a gene: 2. CDR3 coding DNA: TGTGCCAGCCCGGACAGGGATGGCTACACCTTC. Its protein is CASPDRDGYTF.

In the case of this clone: The sample carries other DNA sequences with the same CDR3. The chain combines TRBV7-9 with TRBJ1-2; unclear D gene. Germline CDR1 reads SEHNR; CDR2 reads FQNEAQ (reference sequence). V lost 1 base and J 6 bases, leaving 3 bases between the germline ends. This CDR3 contains 11 residues. Written as DNA, the CDR3 is TGTGCCAGCAGCTTAGGCGATGGCTACACCTTC. Residues: CASSLGDGYTF.

The chain combines TRBV15 with TRBJ2-1; 7 nucleotides match TRBD2. The length of the CDR3 is 18 residues. With 8 bases clipped from V and 9 bases from J, the junction kept 25 bases outside the gene matches. Germline V gene sequence: CDR1 LNHNV, CDR2 YYDKDF (reference sequence). This CDR3 reads CATGGGSTPSMLVREQFF. In nucleotides, the CDR3 is TGTGCCACCGGGGGGGGGAGCACACCATCGATGCTCGTCCGTGAGCAGTTCTTC.

V gene TRBV30 combines with J gene TRBJ2-7, with TRBD2 matching 8 bases. V shed 8 bases and J 7 bases; nucleotides not matched to a gene: 7. Germline CDR1 is GTSNPN and CDR2 is SVGIG (reference sequence). The CDR3 spans 11 residues. The CDR3 coding sequence is TGTGCCGGGCGGGGGGCGAGAGAGCAGTACTTC. Protein product: CAGRGAREQYF.

V and J are TRBV7-8 and TRBJ1-1; 9 bases line up with TRBD1. The V gene's germline CDR1 is SGHVS and CDR2 FQNEAQ. With 7 bases clipped from V and 10 bases from J, the junction kept 7 bases outside the gene matches. The CDR3 runs 12 residues. The CDR3 loop reads CASNVPGQGAFF. The CDR3 region has the DNA TGTGCCAGCAACGTTCCGGGACAGGGAGCTTTCTTT.

This chain links TRBV6-5 with TRBJ2-2; either TRBD1 or TRBD2 may fit D (5 bases each). In germline, CDR1 is MNHEY, CDR2 SVGAGI. CDR3 length: 15 residues. V was shortened by 5 bases and J by 6 bases, with 16 bases between the two germline ends. CDR3 in amino acids: CASSTSGTIAGELFF. Written as DNA, the CDR3 is TGTGCCAGCAGTACTTCCGGGACGATCGCCGGGGAGCTGTTTTTT.

V gene TRBV25-1 combines with J gene TRBJ2-1; D could derive from TRBD1 or TRBD2 (7 bases each). The germline V and J ends were trimmed by 5 bases and 1 base, with 15 bases remaining between them. CDR1 MGHDK and CDR2 SYGVNS come from the germline V gene. The CDR3 is 16 residues long. The CDR3 loop is CASSPQGGFSYNEQFF. The CDR3 nucleotides are TGTGCCAGCAGTCCTCAGGGGGGGTTTTCCTACAATGAGCAGTTCTTC.

This chain uses TRBV27 with TRBJ2-3; D gene unclear. Germline V gene data show CDR1 as MNHEY and CDR2 as SMNVEV (reference sequence). The CDR3 extends over 16 amino acids. V lost 5 bases and J 2 bases, leaving 17 bases between the germline ends. The CDR3 DNA follows: TGTGCCAGCAGTCTCCTGGACGGCCCGCTCACAGATACGCAGTATTTT. Amino acid sequence: CASSLLDGPLTDTQYF.

This clone appeared once. Other nucleotide sequences in the sample specify the same CDR3. The chain couples TRBV9 to TRBJ2-7, with TRBD2 identical over 10 bases. The germline V gene encodes CDR1 SGDLS and CDR2 YYNGEE. The CDR3 extends over 13 amino acids. Trimming removed 4 bases from V and 3 bases from J; junction bases left unmatched: 1. The CDR3 DNA sequence: TGTGCCAGCAGCCCTAGCGGGAGCTACGAGCAGTACTTC. It yields the protein CASSPSGSYEQYF. Using reference TRBV9 and TRBJ2-7 for the parts outside the CDR3, the full variable domain is DSGVTQTPKHLITATGQRVTLRCSPRSGDLSVYWYQQSLDQGLQFLIQYYNGEERAKGNILERFSAQQFPDLHSELNLSSLELGDSALYFCASSPSGSYEQYFGPGTRLTVT.

The chain couples TRBV7-9 to TRBJ2-1; perhaps TRBD2 as D (5 bases). V gave up 3 bases and J gave up 9 bases, with 9 bases separating them. In germline, CDR1 is SEHNR, CDR2 FQNEAQ (reference sequence). The CDR3 has 12 residues. CDR3 bases: TGTGCCAGCAGCTTGTGGGGAGCTGAGCAGTTCTTC. Its protein is CASSLWGAEQFF.

The chain uses TRBV30 and TRBJ2-1, with 15 bases identical to TRBD2. The V gene's germline CDR1 is GTSNPN and CDR2 SVGIG (reference sequence). This CDR3 contains 14 residues. CDR3 protein: CSGLAGGDYNEQFF. DNA of the CDR3: TGTTCCGGACTAGCGGGAGGGGACTACAATGAGCAGTTCTTC.

The rearrangement links TRBV7-9 to TRBJ2-3, with 9 bases matching TRBD1. Germline CDR1 reads SEHNR; CDR2 reads FQNEAQ (reference sequence). Trimming removed 8 bases from V and 6 bases from J; junction bases left unmatched: 18. CDR3 length: 17 residues. The CDR3 region has the DNA TGTGCCAGCGCCCCCCGGGCAGGGACAGGGATAGGGGATACGCAGTATTTT. The encoded protein is CASAPRAGTGIGDTQYF.

The chain uses TRBV5-1 and TRBJ1-2; 8 nucleotides align to TRBD1. Germline values: CDR1 SGHRS, CDR2 YFSETQ. The CDR3 is made up of 15 amino acids. Losses at the gene ends were 4 bases for V and 2 bases for J; bases not matched to a gene: 7. The CDR3 DNA follows: TGCGCCAGCAGCACCTGGACAGGGCAAAACTATGGCTACACCTTC. This gives the protein CASSTWTGQNYGYTF.

The rearrangement links TRBV27 to TRBJ2-7; TRBD2 matches at 11 bases. Germline V gives CDR1 MNHEY, CDR2 SMNVEV (reference sequence). J lost 0 bases, V lost 5 bases, and 6 bases had no gene match. The CDR3 sequence is 16 residues long. CDR3 amino acids: CASSETGLADSYEQYF. The CDR3 region has the DNA TGTGCCAGCAGTGAGACGGGACTAGCGGACTCCTACGAGCAGTACTTC.

This chain uses TRBV25-1 with TRBJ2-7; no definite D call. Trimming removed 4 bases from V and 2 bases from J, with 6 bases in between. Germline-derived CDR1 and CDR2 are MGHDK and SYGVNS. There are 12 residues in the CDR3. The CDR3 bases are TGTGCCAGCAGTGGGTACACCTACGAGCAGTACTTC. It specifies CASSGYTYEQYF.

The chain couples TRBV5-5 to TRBJ2-5; maybe TRBD1 (6 bases). Trimming pared 4 bases from V and 5 bases from J, leaving 15 bases between. This CDR3 has 14 amino acids. Germline CDR1 and CDR2: SGHKS and YYEKEE (reference sequence). The DNA of the CDR3 is TGTGCCAGCAGCCCCCTAGGGGGATGGGAGACCCAGTACTTC. Translated: CASSPLGGWETQYF. Full variable domain (remainder filled in from reference TRBV5-5 and TRBJ2-5): DAGVTQSPTHLIKTRGQQVTLRCSPISGHKSVSWYQQVLGQGPQFIFQYYEKEERGRGNFPDRFSARQFPNYSSELNVNALLLGDSALYLCASSPLGGWETQYFGPGTRLLVL.

In this sample, this clone turned up once. The chain couples TRBV4-3 to TRBJ1-2, with D maybe TRBD1 (5 bases). V was shortened by 0 bases and J by 8 bases, with 16 bases between the two germline ends. In germline, CDR1 is LGHNA, CDR2 YSLEER. The CDR3 is made up of 15 amino acids. Here the CDR3 reads CASSQDAGMNGGYTF. DNA for the CDR3: TGCGCCAGCAGCCAAGATGCAGGGATGAATGGCGGCTACACCTTC.

The V and J genes are TRBV30 and TRBJ1-2, with D perhaps matching TRBD1 (6 bases). The CDR3 has 13 amino acids. CDR1 and CDR2 from the germline V gene are GTSNPN and SVGIG (reference sequence). The V and J ends lost 4 bases and 8 bases respectively, with 17 bases between them. CDR3 loop: CAWKVGGSNGYTF. The CDR3 DNA follows: TGTGCCTGGAAGGTGGGGGGCTCCAACGGCTACACCTTC.